The 26 T cell receptor beta chains given below trace back to one sample, sequenced in a study of CD8+ T cells in alopecia areata. The authors extracted RNA and reverse transcribed it into cDNA as the sequencing template. Generated by immunoSEQ multiplex PCR, the TCRdb table keeps only in-frame clones and is missing some. The sample was found to contain some 110,000 clones, and every one recurs. The material sequenced was lesional skin. The source of these receptors is a C3H/HeJ mouse with alopecia areata. The MHC haplotype of the strain is H2-k.

Only a few counts were recorded for this clone. The listed genes are named as in mouse. The CDR3 end lies 4 residues beyond the end of the read and is filled in from the germline J gene. The rearrangement joins TRBV1 to TRBJ2-4; the D gene is possibly TRBD1 (6 bases). The germline CDR1 and CDR2 sequences are NSQYPW and LRSPGD (reference sequence). The CDR3 totals 14 residues. Here the CDR3 reads CTCSADKDRNTLYF. CDR3 DNA (partial): TGCACCTGCAGTGCAGATAAGGACAGAAAC.

Many counts were recorded for this clone. The genes and germline here are from mouse. The CDR3 extends 4 residues past the end of the read, so its final part is completed from the germline J gene. The chain carries TRBV13-3 and TRBJ2-3, with D possibly matching TRBD2 (7 bases). V gave up 2 bases and J gave up 0 bases, with 13 bases separating them. CDR3 size: 16 residues. The V gene's germline CDR1 is NNHDY and CDR2 SYVADS. CDR3 sequence reads: CASSEFGGLSAETLYF. CDR3 DNA, as far as it was read: TGTGCCAGCAGTGAGTTCGGGGGGCTGAGTGCAGAA.

Turning to this clone: Genes here carry mouse names. The CDR3 is cut off 4 residues early in the read; its end comes from the germline J gene. The rearrangement joins TRBV17 to TRBJ2-1; 10 bases match TRBD2. V was clipped by 2 bases and J by 5 bases; unmatched bases: 6. Germline assignment: CDR1 MNHDT and CDR2 YYDKIL. The CDR3 covers 16 residues. The sequenced CDR3 bases are TGTGCTAGCAGTAGACTCTGGGGGGGCGGGGATGCT. Protein sequence: CASSRLWGGGDA. The CDR3 in its entirety is CASSRLWGGGDAEQFF.

Concerning this clone: Mouse names are used for the genes. Read data end 4 residues before the CDR3 end; the end is taken from the germline J gene. The chain joins TRBV17 to TRBJ2-2; 9 bases are a match to TRBD1. Trimming removed 2 bases from V and 0 bases from J; junction bases left unmatched: 4. Germline values: CDR1 MNHDT, CDR2 YYDKIL. The CDR3 is 17 amino acids. The CDR3 bases that were read are TGTGCTAGCAGTAGACCCCGGGACAGGGCAAACACCGGG. Its protein is CASSRPRDRANTG. In full, the CDR3 is CASSRPRDRANTGQLYF.

To note about this clone: Mouse germline and gene names are used. The CDR3 extends 4 residues past the end of the read, so its final part is completed from the germline J gene. The same CDR3 also results from other DNA sequences found in this sample. The chain is built from TRBV19 and TRBJ1-4; 10 bases are a match to TRBD1. Per the germline V gene, CDR1 is FNHDT and CDR2 is SITEND (reference sequence). This CDR3 contains 14 residues. Here the CDR3 reads CASSRQGAGERLFF. The part of the CDR3 DNA that was read is TGTGCCAGCAGTAGACAGGGGGCCGGCGAA.

This clone was seen a handful of times. Gene names refer to mouse genes. This CDR3 reads CASRNRGPNERLFF. The CDR3 bases that were read are TGTGCCAGCAGAAACAGGGGGCCTAACGAA. The rearrangement joins TRBV13-3 to TRBJ1-4; 9 bases map to TRBD1. The read terminates 4 residues ahead of where the CDR3 ends, so the germline J gene completes it. After removal of 5 bases from V and 5 bases from J, the junction contained 4 bases not matched to a gene. Germline assignment: CDR1 NNHDY and CDR2 SYVADS. CDR3 length: 14 amino acids.

The table lists this clone with a few counts. Gene names refer to mouse genes. The read ends 4 residues shy of where the CDR3 ends; the end is completed using the germline J gene. The chain has TRBV17 and TRBJ2-7; TRBD1 is a possible D gene (5 bases). This CDR3 is built from 14 residues. CDR1 is MNHDT, CDR2 YYDKIL, per germline. The CDR3 loop reads CASSRGPDRYEQYF. The part of the CDR3 DNA that was read is TGTGCTAGCAGTAGAGGCCCCGACAGATAT.

As to this clone: Gene labels here are mouse ones. Read sequence stops 4 residues before the CDR3 end, and the germline J gene provides the missing end. The rearrangement joins TRBV13-3 to TRBJ1-4; 10 bases agree with TRBD1. Germline assignment: CDR1 NNHDY and CDR2 SYVADS. After removal of 2 bases from V and 3 bases from J, the junction contained 7 bases not matched to a gene. This CDR3 has 17 residues. CDR3 sequence reads: CASSDPSGTGANERLFF. Incomplete CDR3 DNA: TGTGCCAGCAGTGACCCCTCCGGGACAGGGGCCAACGAA.

With respect to this clone: Mouse gene names apply. The read halts 4 residues ahead of the CDR3 end, with the missing end drawn from the germline J gene. The chain recombines TRBV13-3 with TRBJ2-1, with TRBD2 matching over 12 bases. Germline values: CDR1 NNHDY, CDR2 SYVADS. V gave up 1 base and J gave up 4 bases; unmatched junction bases: 6. The CDR3 has 17 residues. The CDR3 sequence: CASSDPDWGGSYAEQFF. The CDR3 DNA, read in part, is TGTGCCAGCAGTGATCCAGACTGGGGGGGCTCTTATGCT.

Turning to this clone: Germline and genes here are mouse. The sequenced fragment ends 4 residues before the CDR3 boundary, so the rest is inferred from the germline J gene. V usage is TRBV1 and J usage is TRBJ1-4, with TRBD1 matching 10 bases. With 0 bases clipped from V and 6 bases from J, the junction kept 7 bases outside the gene matches. The CDR3 is 17 amino acids. Germline V gene data show CDR1 as NSQYPW and CDR2 as LRSPGD (reference sequence). CDR3 DNA (partial): TGCACCTGCAGTGCAGATCCCGGGACAGGGGACCACGAA. This sequence encodes CTCSADPGTGDHE. The whole CDR3 protein reads CTCSADPGTGDHERLFF. Looking up the rest from reference TRBV1 and TRBJ1-4 gives the full variable domain: VTLLEQNPRWRLVPRGQAVNLRCILKNSQYPWMSWYQQDLQKQLQWLFTLRSPGDKEVKSLPGADYLATRVTDTELRLQVANMSQGRTLYCTCSADPGTGDHERLFFGHGTKLSVL.

Comments on this clone: The gene names here belong to mouse. The observed sequence ends 4 residues before the CDR3 terminus, with the missing tail filled in from the germline J gene. This rearrangement joins TRBV13-3 to TRBJ2-5, with a tentative D call TRBD2 (7 bases). This CDR3 has 15 residues. Germline V CDR1 and CDR2: NNHDY, SYVADS. CDR3 protein: CASSEPGGREDTQYF. The CDR3 bases that were read are TGTGCCAGCAGTGAGCCCGGGGGGCGCGAAGAC.

This clone was seen a few times. The genes and germline here are from mouse. The CDR3 end lies 4 residues beyond the end of the read and is filled in from the germline J gene. The V gene is TRBV19, the J gene TRBJ2-3, with TRBD1 matching over 8 bases. This CDR3 comprises 13 residues. V shed 5 bases, J shed 3 bases, and the junction held 2 bases outside the gene matches. CDR1 is FNHDT, CDR2 SITEND, per germline (reference sequence). This CDR3 is CASRDRGAETLYF. The part of the CDR3 DNA that was read is TGTGCCAGCAGAGACAGGGGAGCAGAA. Full variable domain (missing parts from reference TRBV19 and TRBJ2-3): GGIITQTPKFLIGQEGQKLTLKCQQNFNHDTMYWYRQDSGKGLRLIYYSITENDLQKGDLSEGYDASREKKSSFSLTVTSAQKNEMAVFLCASRDRGAETLYFGSGTRLTVL.

This clone was found many times. Genes and germline come from the mouse. The read terminates 4 residues ahead of where the CDR3 ends, so the germline J gene completes it. Other DNA sequences in the sample encode the same CDR3. J is TRBJ2-7 and V is TRBV1; D might be TRBD1 (5 bases). The germline CDR1 and CDR2 sequences are NSQYPW and LRSPGD (reference sequence). The CDR3 is 13 residues long. Partial CDR3 DNA: TGCACCTGCAGTGCCCCAGACAGTTAT. It yields the protein CTCSAPDSY. The whole CDR3 sequence is CTCSAPDSYEQYF. Full variable domain (remainder filled in from reference TRBV1 and TRBJ2-7): VTLLEQNPRWRLVPRGQAVNLRCILKNSQYPWMSWYQQDLQKQLQWLFTLRSPGDKEVKSLPGADYLATRVTDTELRLQVANMSQGRTLYCTCSAPDSYEQYFGPGTRLTVL.

This clone was counted between two and nine times. Gene names are mouse gene names. The read gets to within 4 residues of the CDR3 end, and the germline J gene fills in the rest. The chain is built from TRBV1 and TRBJ2-7; 10 bases are a match to TRBD2. CDR1 NSQYPW and CDR2 LRSPGD come from the germline V gene (reference sequence). This CDR3 is 16 amino acids long. The J segment lost 3 bases and the V segment lost 0 bases, leaving 5 bases of the junction unmatched. The CDR3 bases that were read are TGCACCTGCAGTGCAGATACCGGACTGGGGGTCTAT. Its protein is CTCSADTGLGVY. The full CDR3 is CTCSADTGLGVYEQYF.

There are a few counts of this clone. Genes and germline are mouse. The CDR3 is cut off 4 residues early in the read; its end comes from the germline J gene. J is TRBJ2-7 and V is TRBV13-3; D gene ambiguous. The CDR3 is made up of 13 amino acids. Germline V lookup: CDR1 NNHDY, CDR2 SYVADS. CDR3 bases read: TGTGCCAGCAGTGATCGACAAACTTAT. Translation gives CASSDRQTY. The full CDR3 protein is CASSDRQTYEQYF.

A note on this clone: At residue 11, the TCRdb protein and translated DNA are inconsistent; the protein given comes from the DNA. Germline and genes here are mouse. The read gets to within 3 residues of the CDR3 end, and the germline J gene fills in the rest. The genes are TRBV17 and TRBJ1-3; possibly TRBD1 for D (5 bases). The CDR3 has 14 residues. From germline, CDR1 is MNHDT and CDR2 YYDKIL. Trimming left V 4 bases short and J 0 bases short, with 7 bases between. The sequenced part of the CDR3 DNA is TGTGCTAGCAGTACAGGGTTTTCTGGAAATACG. Its translation is CASSTGFSGNT. Given in full, the CDR3 is CASSTGFSGNTLYF. Together with reference TRBV17 and TRBJ1-3, the CDR3 gives the full variable domain: DTTVKQNPRYKLARVGKPVNLICSQTMNHDTMYWYQKKPNQAPKLLLFYYDKILNREADTFEKFQSSRPNNSFCSLYIGSAGLEYSAMYLCASSTGFSGNTLYFGEGSRLIVV.

The table lists this clone with a few counts. Mouse gene names apply. The read terminates 4 residues before the CDR3 end, so the remaining end is supplied by the germline J gene. The chain carries TRBV19 and TRBJ2-3; 8 positions match TRBD1. The CDR3 totals 15 residues. The germline gives CDR1 FNHDT, CDR2 SITEND (reference sequence). Incomplete CDR3 DNA: TGTGCCAGCAGTATGAGGACAGGGATCGAAGAA. Amino acid sequence: CASSMRTGIEE. The whole CDR3 sequence is CASSMRTGIEETLYF.

Concerning this clone itself: Mouse gene names and germline throughout. This CDR3 reads CASSGWGGAGEVFF. The CDR3 DNA, read in part, is TGTGCCAGCAGTGGCTGGGGGGGCGCGGGA. The rearrangement links TRBV13-3 to TRBJ1-1; the D gene is possibly TRBD1 (6 bases). The sequenced fragment ends 4 residues before the CDR3 boundary, so the rest is inferred from the germline J gene. This CDR3 has 14 residues. Germline V gives CDR1 NNHDY, CDR2 SYVADS.

This clone has just a few counts. Genes and germline are mouse. Sequencing ends 4 residues short of the CDR3 end; the germline J gene provides the rest. V gene TRBV1 combines with J gene TRBJ2-5, with 9 bases lining up with TRBD2. J was trimmed by 0 bases and V by 1 base; bases with no gene match: 5. The CDR3 loop spans 17 amino acids. Germline CDR1 NSQYPW, CDR2 LRSPGD (reference sequence). The part of the CDR3 DNA that was read is TGCACCTGCAGTGCAGCCCTGGGGGGGTTTAACCAAGAC. This translates into CTCSAALGGFNQD. In full, the CDR3 reads CTCSAALGGFNQDTQYF. The complete variable domain, with remaining parts taken from reference TRBV1 and TRBJ2-5, reads VTLLEQNPRWRLVPRGQAVNLRCILKNSQYPWMSWYQQDLQKQLQWLFTLRSPGDKEVKSLPGADYLATRVTDTELRLQVANMSQGRTLYCTCSAALGGFNQDTQYFGPGTRLLVL.

Details on this clone: The gene names here belong to mouse. The read comes to an end 4 residues before the CDR3 does, leaving the germline J gene to fill in the end. The chain recombines TRBV13-3 with TRBJ2-5, with 12 bases aligning to TRBD2. Germline-derived CDR1 and CDR2 are NNHDY and SYVADS. The CDR3 has 16 amino acids. The CDR3 bases that were read are TGTGCCAGCAGTGAATCCGGGACTGGGGGGAGAGAC. Its protein product is CASSESGTGGRD. The complete CDR3 reads CASSESGTGGRDTQYF.

In regard to this clone: Gene names and germline match the mouse. The read ends 4 residues early relative to the CDR3; the germline J gene fills the gap. The J gene is TRBJ1-1, the V gene TRBV1; 8 bases are shared with TRBD1. The germline CDR1 and CDR2 sequences are NSQYPW and LRSPGD (reference sequence). V was clipped by 1 base and J by 0 bases; unmatched bases: 4. This CDR3 spans 16 amino acids. Incomplete CDR3 DNA: TGCACCTGCAGTGCAGCCAACAGGGGGTCAAACACA. It codes for CTCSAANRGSNT. The complete CDR3 protein is CTCSAANRGSNTEVFF.

This clone was detected a few times. Any gene name here is a mouse gene name. The CDR3 is cut off 4 residues early in the read; its end comes from the germline J gene. The chain employs TRBV1 and TRBJ2-5, with TRBD2 identical over 8 bases. Germline V CDR1 and CDR2: NSQYPW, LRSPGD (reference sequence). The CDR3 totals 12 residues. This CDR3 is CTCGGGGDTQYF. CDR3 DNA (partial): TGCACCTGCGGGGGGGGCGGGGAC.

This clone was observed a handful of times. Gene names are the mouse ones. The CDR3 is CTCSADLSGSSQNTLYF. The CDR3 bases that were read are TGCACCTGCAGTGCAGATCTCTCTGGATCTAGTCAAAAC. The rearrangement uses TRBV1 and TRBJ2-4; D not resolved. The read ends 4 residues shy of where the CDR3 ends; the end is completed using the germline J gene. V dropped 0 bases and J dropped 0 bases, with 13 bases sitting between them. Germline CDR1 NSQYPW, CDR2 LRSPGD (reference sequence). The CDR3 runs to 17 residues.

Comments on this clone: Gene names refer to mouse genes. The read gets to within 4 residues of the CDR3 end, and the germline J gene fills in the rest. The genes are TRBV19 and TRBJ1-1, with D perhaps TRBD1 (5 bases). V lost 2 bases, J lost 0 bases, and 11 bases lay in between. Per germline, CDR1 FNHDT and CDR2 SITEND (reference sequence). The CDR3 length is 15 residues. This CDR3 is CASSILGQTNTEVFF. CDR3 DNA, as far as it was read: TGTGCCAGCAGTATCCTCGGACAAACAAACACA.

This clone was observed at least ten times. These gene names are mouse names. This CDR3 reads CASRAGTGYSAETLYF. The CDR3 bases that were read are TGTGCCAGCAGGGCCGGGACTGGCTATAGTGCAGAA. The gene calls are TRBV13-3 and TRBJ2-3, with TRBD2 matching 8 bases. The read terminates 4 residues ahead of where the CDR3 ends, so the germline J gene completes it. The junction had 8 bases not matched to a gene; V was cut back by 5 bases and J by 0 bases. CDR3 length: 16 amino acids. Germline V gives CDR1 NNHDY, CDR2 SYVADS.

A word on this clone: Gene and germline names: mouse. The read ends 4 residues shy of where the CDR3 ends; the end is completed using the germline J gene. The V call is TRBV14, the J call TRBJ2-7; 10 nucleotides align to TRBD2. CDR1 SGHDT and CDR2 FRDEAV come from the germline V gene. The CDR3 covers 16 residues. V dropped 4 bases and J dropped 0; count of bases not matched to a gene: 7. The chain's CDR3 is CASSPGLGASSYEQYF. CDR3 DNA (partial): TGTGCCAGCAGTCCCGGACTGGGGGCAAGCTCCTAT. The variable domain in full, completed from reference TRBV14 and TRBJ2-7, reads EAGVTQSPRYAVLQEGQAVSFWCDPISGHDTLYWYQQPRDQGPQLLVYFRDEAVIDNSQLPSDRFSAVRPKGTNSTLKIQSAKQGDTATYLCASSPGLGASSYEQYFGPGTRLTVL.